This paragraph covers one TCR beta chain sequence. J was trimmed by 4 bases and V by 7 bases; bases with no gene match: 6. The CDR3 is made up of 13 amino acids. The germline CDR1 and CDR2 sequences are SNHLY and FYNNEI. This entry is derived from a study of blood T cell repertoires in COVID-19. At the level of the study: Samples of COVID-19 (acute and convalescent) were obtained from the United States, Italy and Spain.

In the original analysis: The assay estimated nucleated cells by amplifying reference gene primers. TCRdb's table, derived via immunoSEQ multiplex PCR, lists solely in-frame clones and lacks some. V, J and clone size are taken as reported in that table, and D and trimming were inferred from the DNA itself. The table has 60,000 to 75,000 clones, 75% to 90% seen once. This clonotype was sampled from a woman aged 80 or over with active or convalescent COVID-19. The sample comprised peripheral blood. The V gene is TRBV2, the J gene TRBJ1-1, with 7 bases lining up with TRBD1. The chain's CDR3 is CASKQGPFTEAFF. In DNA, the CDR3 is TGTGCCAGCAAACAGGGGCCCTTCACTGAAGCTTTCTTT.